The 18 T cell receptor beta chains in this list originate from one sample, sequenced in a study of circulating CD8 cells and anti-PD-1 response in melanoma. Sorting of live CD3+CD8+TCRalphabeta+ cells by PD-1 and/or TIGIT gave four subsets. Using around 14 ng of total RNA, TCR libraries were made with the QIAseq Immune Repertoire TCR panel. In TCRdb, the reads were re-called with MiXCR into one record per CDR3 protein. Seen here are around 400 distinct CDR3 sequences, about 10% observed once, and the top ten hold about 40%. Material: CD8+ T cells from PBMCs, obtained at baseline or after one month of anti-PD-1 therapy (not recorded which). These receptors were collected from a human donor with melanoma.

This clonotype is classed as large (0.1 to 1%). V gene TRBV7-3 combines with J gene TRBJ2-2; unclear D gene. The V end lost 6 bases, the J end lost 3 bases, and 11 bases lay between the germline ends. The CDR3 is made up of 14 amino acids. CDR1 and CDR2 from the germline V gene are SGHTA and FQGTGA. This CDR3 is CASSVGQHTGELFF. DNA for the CDR3: TGTGCCAGCAGTGTTGGTCAGCACACCGGGGAGCTGTTTTTT.

By its share, this clonotype is large. Written as DNA, the CDR3 is TGCGCCAGCAGCGTATTCCCTGGAGCCACCCACGAGCAGTACTTC. Encoded protein: CASSVFPGATHEQYF. V gene TRBV4-3 combines with J gene TRBJ2-7; D uncertain. CDR1 and CDR2 from the germline V gene are LGHNA and YSLEER. The CDR3 extends over 15 amino acids. V lost 5 bases and J lost 5, with 19 bases in between.

By proportion, this clonotype is medium-sized. The V and J genes are TRBV27 and TRBJ2-7; TRBD2 aligns across 8 bases. Germline V gene lookup returns CDR1 MNHEY and CDR2 SMNVEV (reference sequence). This CDR3 is built from 13 residues. Germline trimming cut 11 bases from V and 6 bases from J; bases unmatched to any gene: 12. The CDR3: CASSSGGDPEQYF. CDR3 nucleotides: TGTGCCTCCTCGTCGGGAGGGGATCCCGAGCAGTACTTC.

The gene calls are TRBV9 and TRBJ2-7; D remains unclear. The germline V and J ends were trimmed by 4 bases and 6 bases, with 11 bases remaining between them. The CDR3 runs to 12 residues. The germline V gene encodes CDR1 SGDLS and CDR2 YYNGEE. The CDR3 loop is CASSSFEGEQYF. The CDR3 DNA sequence: TGTGCCAGCAGCTCCTTCGAAGGCGAGCAGTACTTC.

This clonotype is large. The chain joins TRBV28 to TRBJ2-1, with 12 bases that match TRBD2. CDR1 and CDR2 (germline): MDHEN, SYDVKM. The CDR3 is made up of 14 amino acids. V lost 5 bases and J lost 9; bases outside the gene matches: 5. The CDR3 bases are TGTGCCAGCAGTGGACTAGCGGGAATAAGTGAGCAGTTCTTC. The encoded protein is CASSGLAGISEQFF.

By share, this clonotype ranks as large (0.1 to 1%). The rearrangement uses TRBV20-1 and TRBJ2-1; perhaps TRBD1 as D (6 bases). The CDR3 extends over 18 amino acids. The germline gives CDR1 DFQATT, CDR2 SNEGSKA (reference sequence). V was pared by 0 bases and J by 1 base, with 19 bases between. The CDR3 region is CSARDWGPSSSSYNEQFF. The CDR3 DNA is TGCAGTGCTAGAGATTGGGGGCCTAGCTCCTCTTCCTACAATGAGCAGTTCTTC.

As concerns this clonotype: A read error may produce the germline difference seen at one junction end. The rearrangement uses TRBV28 and TRBJ1-1, with D maybe TRBD1 (6 bases). CDR1 is MDHEN, CDR2 SYDVKM, per germline. This CDR3 has 14 amino acids. This CDR3 is CAGREDLGDIEAFF. DNA of the CDR3: TGTGCCGGCAGGGAGGACCTCGGGGACATTGAAGCTTTCTTT.

By its share, this clonotype is large. The chain links TRBV28 to TRBJ2-7; no reliable D call. V lost 6 bases and J lost 9, with 12 bases in between. This CDR3 comprises 11 residues. Germline CDR1 and CDR2: MDHEN and SYDVKM. CDR3 protein: CASSEVEGQYF. DNA for the CDR3: TGTGCCAGCAGCGAAGTGGAAGGGCAGTACTTC.

This clonotype counts as large. DNA of the CDR3: TGTGCCAGCAGTCCACGCAGCGGGAGAGGCCCCTACGAGCAGTACTTC. This translates into CASSPRSGRGPYEQYF. The chain employs TRBV27 and TRBJ2-7, with TRBD2 identical over 8 bases. CDR3 size: 16 residues. Trimming cost V 5 bases and J 2 bases; bases outside gene matches: 11. The V gene's germline CDR1 is MNHEY and CDR2 SMNVEV (reference sequence).

This clonotype is classed as large (0.1 to 1%). This sequence joins TRBV28 and TRBJ1-5, with D tentatively TRBD1 (6 bases). Per the germline V gene, CDR1 is MDHEN and CDR2 is SYDVKM. CDR3 length: 14 residues. V lost 2 bases to trimming and J lost 7 bases, with 12 bases between them. CDR3: CASSLRGARQPQHF. The CDR3 coding sequence is TGTGCCAGCAGTTTACGGGGGGCACGCCAGCCCCAGCATTTT.

This clonotype is termed medium-sized. V and J are TRBV6-2 or TRBV6-3 and TRBJ2-1; D unresolved. V was clipped by 2 bases and J by 8 bases, with 16 bases between them. The CDR3 loop spans 15 amino acids. Germline V gene sequence: CDR1 MNHEY, CDR2 SVGEGT. The CDR3: CASSYGSYLGHEQFF. The DNA for the CDR3 is TGTGCCAGCAGTTACGGCTCCTACCTCGGTCATGAGCAGTTCTTC.

This clonotype is medium-sized. The chain carries TRBV2 and TRBJ2-1, with 14 bases aligning to TRBD2. The germline V gene has CDR1 SNHLY and CDR2 FYNNEI. The CDR3 is made up of 17 amino acids. V gave up 5 bases and J gave up 4 bases; unmatched junction bases: 7. CDR3 nucleotides: TGTGCCAGCAGTACCGGGACTAGCGGGAGAGTATACAATGAGCAGTTCTTC. Translation: CASSTGTSGRVYNEQFF. The complete variable domain, with remaining parts taken from reference TRBV2 and TRBJ2-1, reads EPEVTQTPSHQVTQMGQEVILRCVPISNHLYFYWYRQILGQKVEFLVSFYNNEISEKSEIFDDQFSVERPDGSNFTLKIRSTKLEDSAMYFCASSTGTSGRVYNEQFFGPGTRLTVL.

In its sample, this clonotype is large (0.1 to 1%). The germline gene is not matched at one end of the junction; a read error may be the cause. This chain uses TRBV28 with TRBJ2-7; D is possibly TRBD1 (6 bases). The CDR3 is 16 amino acids. CDR1 is MDHEN, CDR2 SYDVKM, per germline. The CDR3 sequence: CASSPTPKPDRITLDF. CDR3 bases: TGTGCCAGCAGCCCTACCCCCAAACCTGACAGGATTACTTTGGACTTC.

This clonotype is large. The chain couples TRBV27 to TRBJ2-5, with D unclear. Trimming removed 2 bases from V and 7 bases from J, with 14 bases in between. This CDR3 has 14 amino acids. The germline V gene has CDR1 MNHEY and CDR2 SMNVEV (reference sequence). CDR3 in amino acids: CASSLGSGFATQYF. In nucleotides, the CDR3 is TGTGCCAGCAGTTTAGGATCAGGATTTGCGACCCAGTACTTC.

By share of the sample, this clonotype is large. The chain couples TRBV25-1 to TRBJ1-1; D is uncertain. There are 14 residues in the CDR3. Germline CDR1 MGHDK, CDR2 SYGVNS. Between the trimmed V and J ends, which lost 5 bases and 3 bases, there was a span of 13 bases. The CDR3 DNA reads as TGTGCCAGCAGTACCCTAGGACGGGACACTGAAGCTTTCTTT. Translated: CASSTLGRDTEAFF.

In its sample, this clonotype is medium-sized. The chain employs TRBV27 and TRBJ2-1, with D perhaps TRBD1 (5 bases). Trimming shortened V by 3 bases and J by 3 bases, and 9 bases separated the two germline ends. Germline CDR1 MNHEY, CDR2 SMNVEV (reference sequence). CDR3 length: 14 residues. CDR3 in amino acids: CASSLFTGYNEQFF. The CDR3 region has the DNA TGTGCCAGCAGTTTGTTTACAGGCTACAATGAGCAGTTCTTC.

In this sample, this clonotype is medium-sized (0.01 to 0.1%). The chain employs TRBV19 and TRBJ2-7; D gene unclear. Germline assignment: CDR1 LNHDA and CDR2 SQIVND (reference sequence). The CDR3 runs 13 residues. V lost 4 bases and J lost 6, with 13 bases in between. CDR3: CASSRPSGVEQYF. CDR3 DNA sequence: TGTGCCAGTAGTAGGCCCTCCGGCGTCGAGCAGTACTTC.

This clonotype ranks as medium-sized. The rearrangement joins TRBV28 to TRBJ2-7, with TRBD2 matching 9 bases. The CDR3 loop spans 15 amino acids. Germline CDR1 is MDHEN and CDR2 is SYDVKM. The V segment lost 7 bases and the J segment 2 bases; nucleotides outside the gene matches: 9. The CDR3 spells CASIYSGSPPYEQYF. The CDR3 DNA reads TGTGCCAGCATATATAGCGGGAGCCCGCCCTACGAGCAGTACTTC.